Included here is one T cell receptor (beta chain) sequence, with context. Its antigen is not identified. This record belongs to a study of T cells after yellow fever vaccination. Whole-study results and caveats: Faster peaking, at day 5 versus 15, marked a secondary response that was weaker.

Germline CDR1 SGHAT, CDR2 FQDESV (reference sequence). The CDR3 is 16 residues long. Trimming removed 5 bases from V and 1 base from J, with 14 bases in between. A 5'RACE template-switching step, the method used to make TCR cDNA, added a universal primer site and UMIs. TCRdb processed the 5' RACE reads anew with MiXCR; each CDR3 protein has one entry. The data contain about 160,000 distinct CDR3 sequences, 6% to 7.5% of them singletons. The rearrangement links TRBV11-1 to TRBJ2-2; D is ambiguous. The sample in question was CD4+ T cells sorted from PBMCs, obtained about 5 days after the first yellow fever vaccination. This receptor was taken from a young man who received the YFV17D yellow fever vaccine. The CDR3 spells CASSQVYGGNTGELFF. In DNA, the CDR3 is TGTGCCAGCAGCCAAGTCTATGGCGGGAACACCGGGGAGCTGTTTTTT.